The text below deals with one T cell receptor (beta chain). Enrolled during active infection, Seattle patients were then followed longitudinally. In the original workflow: Using reference gene primer amplification, nucleated cell counts were estimated. The method was immunoSEQ multiplex PCR; TCRdb's version includes in-frame clones alone and lacks a portion of them. Clone size and the V and J calls come from that table; the DNA yielded D and trimming. Among over 450,000 clones, about 88% were seen once, and the ten largest hold about 0.91%. This sample was taken from a study of blood T cell repertoires in COVID-19. As for the study in general: Acute and convalescent COVID-19 samples came from the United States, Italy and Spain. T cells, B-cell-depleted T cells, or PBMCs provided the cDNA or gDNA that served as material.

Germline CDR1 reads SGHVS; CDR2 reads FQNEAQ. Trimming shortened V by 1 base and J by 4 bases, and 7 bases separated the two germline ends. The length of the CDR3 is 13 residues. This sequence was found in a man between 18 and 35 years old with COVID-19, enrolled during active disease. The sequencing sample was made of peripheral blood. The chain carries TRBV7-8 and TRBJ1-2, with no clear D. The DNA of the CDR3 is TGTGCCAGCAGCTTAGGAGGGAGCTATGGCTACACCTTC. Translating it yields CASSLGGSYGYTF.